The clone carrying this TCR beta chain was counted only a few times. The CDR3 is 16 amino acids. After removal of 6 bases from V and 0 bases from J, the junction contained 9 bases not matched to a gene. The germline gives CDR1 MNHEY, CDR2 SMNVEV (reference sequence). The data originate from a study of T cells in Graves' hyperthyroidism and ophthalmopathy. Study details: Staff took peripheral blood when the initial diagnosis was made, before any treatment began.

The source material, RNA transcripts, was used to amplify TCR beta CDR3 regions. During a first-round RT-PCR of the TCR CDR3, the HTBI primer set was used. TCRdb re-called the multiplex PCR reads with MiXCR, one entry per CDR3 protein. The table has some 570,000 distinct CDR3 sequences, 17% seen once. Ophthalmopathy cases met thresholds of Clinical Activity Score at least 3, NOSPECS grade at least 4 and duration under 3 months. This sequence joins TRBV27 and TRBJ1-2; TRBD1 aligns across 8 bases. Sequenced sample: blood. This TCR came from a woman aged 18-35 years with Graves' ophthalmopathy. The CDR3 DNA reads as TGTGCCAGCAGCTCCCAGGGGGCTGTAGCTAACTATGGCTACACCTTC. Translation gives CASSSQGAVANYGYTF.